The 23 T cell receptor beta chains below were found in one sample sequenced in a study of T cell changes during pregnancy in multiple sclerosis. Profiled with immunoSEQ multiplex PCR; TCRdb holds only in-frame clones, not every one. The data contain tens of thousands of clones, approximately 90% of them seen just once; the ten biggest clones take up 0.76%. This material consisted of CD4+ T cells from peripheral blood mononuclear cells, taken in the first trimester of pregnancy. The receptors derive from a female donor with multiple sclerosis, enrolled in a pregnancy study.

This sequence joins TRBV2 and TRBJ2-5, with TRBD2 identical over 11 bases. The V segment lost 8 bases and the J segment 5 bases; nucleotides outside the gene matches: 4. This CDR3 is built from 13 residues. Germline loops: CDR1 SNHLY, CDR2 FYNNEI. The CDR3 DNA is TGTGCCAGCCTAGCGGGGGGCCGCGAGACCCAGTACTTC. This sequence encodes CASLAGGRETQYF.

This chain connects TRBV27 to TRBJ2-7, with 7 positions matching TRBD1. This CDR3 is built from 13 residues. The germline gives CDR1 MNHEY, CDR2 SMNVEV (reference sequence). V shed 4 bases and J 4 bases; nucleotides not matched to a gene: 4. CDR3 nucleotide sequence: TGTGCCAGCAGTTCTCCGGACAGGTACGAGCAGTACTTC. Translating it yields CASSSPDRYEQYF.

The CDR3 loop reads CAISRLGRDTEAFF. DNA of the CDR3: TGTGCCATCAGTAGATTGGGCAGGGACACTGAAGCTTTCTTT. The chain has TRBV10-3 and TRBJ1-1, with D maybe TRBD1 (5 bases). Germline V lookup: CDR1 ENHRY, CDR2 SYGVKD. The CDR3 runs 14 residues. The ends were cut back, 5 bases at V and 3 bases at J, with 13 bases in the middle.

V gene TRBV29-1 combines with J gene TRBJ1-1, with D perhaps TRBD1 (6 bases). V dropped 5 bases and J dropped 4 bases, with 14 bases sitting between them. CDR1 is SQVTM and CDR2 is ANQGSEA in the germline V gene. The CDR3 runs to 13 residues. This CDR3 is CSVPSGASTEAFF. CDR3 nucleotides: TGCAGCGTTCCATCAGGGGCTTCCACTGAAGCTTTCTTT.

The chain recombines TRBV9 with TRBJ2-2; no firm D call. The CDR3 runs to 16 residues. V was trimmed by 6 bases and J by 3 bases, leaving 18 bases between them. Per germline, CDR1 SGDLS and CDR2 YYNGEE. The CDR3, as DNA: TGTGCCAGCACCCCCTCCGTCACTTTTGACACCGGGGAGCTGTTTTTT. Translation: CASTPSVTFDTGELFF.

This chain connects TRBV30 to TRBJ2-1; possible D gene TRBD1, 5 bases. The V end was cut by 4 bases, the J end by 1 base, with 14 bases between. The germline V gene encodes CDR1 GTSNPN and CDR2 SVGIG (reference sequence). The CDR3 loop spans 15 amino acids. The CDR3 sequence: CAWIPRVRSYNEQFF. The CDR3 DNA follows: TGTGCCTGGATACCCAGGGTAAGGTCCTACAATGAGCAGTTCTTC.

V is TRBV19 and J is TRBJ1-1; D not certain. Germline V gene lookup returns CDR1 LNHDA and CDR2 SQIVND (reference sequence). There are 14 residues in the CDR3. Trimming cost V 3 bases and J 1 base, with 9 bases left between them. The CDR3 reads CASSILAGNTEAFF. As DNA, the CDR3 is TGTGCCAGTAGTATTTTGGCAGGGAACACTGAAGCTTTCTTT.

The chain joins TRBV19 to TRBJ2-2; 8 bases match TRBD1. This CDR3 has 16 amino acids. Germline V gene data show CDR1 as LNHDA and CDR2 as SQIVND (reference sequence). Trimming took 5 bases from V and 0 from J; bases not matched to a gene: 5. CDR3 amino acids: CASSVQGGANTGELFF. CDR3 sequence (DNA): TGTGCCAGTAGTGTACAGGGGGGCGCGAACACCGGGGAGCTGTTTTTT.

V gene TRBV9 combines with J gene TRBJ2-1; possibly TRBD2 for D (7 bases). CDR1 and CDR2 from the germline V gene are SGDLS and YYNGEE. The germline V and J ends were trimmed by 0 bases and 5 bases, with 12 bases remaining between them. The CDR3 consists of 15 residues. The DNA of the CDR3 is TGTGCCAGCAGCGTAGAGGGGGGGGGCCACAATGAGCAGTTCTTC. Its protein product is CASSVEGGGHNEQFF.

The chain has TRBV7-8 and TRBJ2-3; TRBD2 is a possible D gene (5 bases). CDR1 and CDR2 from the germline V gene are SGHVS and FQNEAQ. V shed 1 base and J shed 6 bases, with 20 bases lying between them. This CDR3 is 17 amino acids long. The CDR3 protein is CASSLGVDWTSRDTQYF. The DNA for the CDR3 is TGTGCCAGCAGCTTAGGGGTGGACTGGACCTCGAGGGATACGCAGTATTTT.

This clone was observed once. This chain links TRBV7-2 with TRBJ2-3, with TRBD2 matching over 8 bases. The CDR3 length is 14 residues. Trimming removed 7 bases from V and 4 bases from J; junction bases left unmatched: 7. Per the germline V gene, CDR1 is SGHTA and CDR2 is FQGNSA. The CDR3 here is CASNTGGRADTQYF. In DNA, the CDR3 is TGTGCCAGCAACACGGGGGGGCGGGCAGATACGCAGTATTTT.

This chain connects TRBV30 to TRBJ2-5, with D uncertain. The V and J ends lost 3 bases and 3 bases respectively, with 8 bases between them. CDR1 is GTSNPN and CDR2 is SVGIG in the germline V gene (reference sequence). The CDR3 totals 12 residues. The CDR3: CAWRLLKETQYF. The CDR3 DNA reads TGTGCCTGGAGACTATTGAAAGAGACCCAGTACTTC.

The chain employs TRBV7-6 and TRBJ2-1; 9 nucleotides line up with TRBD2. CDR3 length: 17 amino acids. CDR1 SGHVS and CDR2 FNYEAQ come from the germline V gene. The V gene end was trimmed by 5 bases and the J gene end by 0 bases; junction bases not matched to a gene: 8. This CDR3 reads CASSPSLSGSSYNEQFF. CDR3 DNA: TGTGCCAGCAGCCCTAGTCTTAGCGGGAGCTCCTACAATGAGCAGTTCTTC.

The chain is built from TRBV7-9 and TRBJ1-4, with a tentative D call TRBD1 (5 bases). CDR1 and CDR2 from the germline V gene are SEHNR and FQNEAQ (reference sequence). The CDR3 totals 15 residues. V was clipped by 5 bases and J by 4 bases, with 14 bases between them. The CDR3 region has the DNA TGTGCCAGCAGCACCCCCCGACAGCTTAATGAAAAACTGTTTTTT. Translated: CASSTPRQLNEKLFF.

The genes are TRBV5-4 and TRBJ2-1; D is unresolved. This CDR3 is built from 12 residues. Trimming left V 3 bases short and J 5 bases short, with 6 bases between. The germline gives CDR1 SGHNT, CDR2 YYREEE (reference sequence). The DNA of the CDR3 is TGTGCCAGCAGCTGGAGCCACAATGAGCAGTTCTTC. Translating gives CASSWSHNEQFF.

V gene TRBV7-2 combines with J gene TRBJ2-3; 13 bases are shared with TRBD2. CDR1 is SGHTA, CDR2 FQGNSA, per germline. V dropped 5 bases and J dropped 5; count of bases not matched to a gene: 4. The CDR3 loop spans 15 amino acids. The CDR3 DNA reads TGTGCCAGCAGCGCGGGACTAGCGGGGCAAGATACGCAGTATTTT. This translates into CASSAGLAGQDTQYF.

This chain uses TRBV7-2 with TRBJ2-2, with 8 positions matching TRBD1. CDR3 size: 16 residues. V was clipped by 6 bases and J by 8 bases; unmatched bases: 14. Germline V lookup: CDR1 SGHTA, CDR2 FQGNSA. CDR3 sequence reads: CASREPGQARVGELFF. Written as DNA, the CDR3 is TGTGCCAGCAGGGAGCCGGGACAGGCGCGAGTAGGGGAGCTGTTTTTT.

V gene TRBV30 combines with J gene TRBJ2-5; TRBD2 aligns across 7 bases. CDR3 length: 13 residues. Germline V gene data show CDR1 as GTSNPN and CDR2 as SVGIG (reference sequence). The V gene end was trimmed by 0 bases and the J gene end by 5 bases; junction bases not matched to a gene: 3. CDR3 protein: CAWSVQAGETQYF. DNA of the CDR3: TGTGCCTGGAGTGTACAAGCGGGGGAGACCCAGTACTTC. Full variable domain (rest looked up from reference TRBV30 and TRBJ2-5): SQTIHQWPATLVQPVGSPLSLECTVEGTSNPNLYWYRQAAGRGLQLLFYSVGIGQISSEVPQNLSASRPQDRQFILSSKKLLLSDSGFYLCAWSVQAGETQYFGPGTRLLVL.

The V call is TRBV9, the J call TRBJ2-3, with 7 nucleotides matching TRBD1. Germline assignment: CDR1 SGDLS and CDR2 YYNGEE. J was trimmed by 1 base and V by 4 bases; bases with no gene match: 6. CDR3 length: 15 amino acids. The CDR3 region is CASSPRGTGTDTQYF. In DNA form, the CDR3 reads TGTGCCAGCAGCCCCAGAGGGACAGGCACAGATACGCAGTATTTT.

The chain employs TRBV27 and TRBJ1-2, with D possibly matching TRBD1 (6 bases). Trimming removed 6 bases at V and 1 base at J, with 12 bases between. The CDR3 has 14 amino acids. The germline CDR1 and CDR2 sequences are MNHEY and SMNVEV (reference sequence). DNA of the CDR3: TGTGCCAGCAGAAGGTCAGGGGATAACTATGGCTACACCTTC. Translation gives CASRRSGDNYGYTF.

V usage is TRBV9 and J usage is TRBJ2-2; D unclear. V shed 0 bases and J shed 0 bases, with 3 bases lying between them. Germline-derived CDR1 and CDR2 are SGDLS and YYNGEE. CDR3 length: 14 amino acids. This CDR3 reads CASSVGPNTGELFF. DNA of the CDR3: TGTGCCAGCAGCGTAGGGCCGAACACCGGGGAGCTGTTTTTT.

The CDR3 sequence is CASSQEGLARDTQYF. In DNA form, the CDR3 reads TGTGCCAGCAGTCAAGAAGGTCTAGCCCGAGATACGCAGTATTTT. The rearrangement joins TRBV7-9 to TRBJ2-3; possibly TRBD2 for D (5 bases). Trimming left V 6 bases short and J 5 bases short, with 18 bases between. The CDR3 runs to 15 residues. Germline CDR1 reads SEHNR; CDR2 reads FQNEAQ (reference sequence).

The V gene is TRBV7-2, the J gene TRBJ2-2, with D tentatively TRBD2 (6 bases). The CDR3 loop spans 15 amino acids. Trimming removed 2 bases at V and 5 bases at J, with 12 bases between. Per the germline V gene, CDR1 is SGHTA and CDR2 is FQGNSA. Here the CDR3 reads CASSLRQGGTGELFF. CDR3 DNA sequence: TGTGCCAGCAGCTTACGGCAAGGAGGGACCGGGGAGCTGTTTTTT. The full variable domain, its missing parts supplied by reference TRBV7-2 and TRBJ2-2, is GAGVSQSPSNKVTEKGKDVELRCDPISGHTALYWYRQSLGQGLEFLIYFQGNSAPDKSGLPSDRFSAERTGGSVSTLTIQRTQQEDSAVYLCASSLRQGGTGELFFGEGSRLTVL.